The rows below give T cell receptor beta chains drawn from one sample of a study of PD-L1 blockade in urothelial cancer. Sequencing used immunoSEQ multiplex PCR; TCRdb keeps in-frame clones, though not all of them. The data contain approximately 47,000 clones, approximately 78% of them seen just once; the ten biggest clones take up approximately 1.9%. The sample consisted of PBMCs, taken around atezolizumab (anti-PD-L1) treatment. The receptors come from a man in his fifties with urothelial cancer. Both conserved end residues are part of each CDR3. The D gene is left open where the match is weak. Expanded clones get a size class; other rows say once, few or many, or leave the size out.

cdr3_aa: CASRPRGGTGEAFF; cdr3_nt: TGTGCCAGCAGGCCAAGGGGGGGAACGGGTGAAGCTTTCTTT; v_call: TRBV6-1; clone_size: -; d_call: -; j_call: TRBJ1-1
cdr3_aa: CASPSQGVGGSTDTQYF; cdr3_nt: TGTGCCAGCCCCTCTCAAGGCGTGGGGGGAAGCACAGATACGCAGTATTTT; v_call: TRBV5-5; clone_size: few; d_call: -; j_call: TRBJ2-3
cdr3_aa: CASSTRPGSTEAFF; cdr3_nt: TGTGCCAGTAGTACGCGACCGGGAAGCACTGAAGCTTTCTTT; v_call: TRBV19; clone_size: -; d_call: -; j_call: TRBJ1-1
cdr3_aa: CASGWVAGREQFF; cdr3_nt: TGCGCCAGCGGTTGGGTAGCTGGTCGTGAGCAGTTCTTC; v_call: TRBV10-2; clone_size: -; d_call: -; j_call: TRBJ2-1
cdr3_aa: CTSSQDSWASGGTRGTQYF; cdr3_nt: TGCACCAGCAGCCAAGATTCGTGGGCTAGCGGGGGGACCAGAGGGACCCAGTACTTC; v_call: TRBV1; clone_size: few; d_call: -; j_call: TRBJ2-5
cdr3_aa: CASSYSTGEQYF; cdr3_nt: TGTGCCAGCAGTTACTCGACTGGGGAGCAGTACTTC; v_call: TRBV6-6; clone_size: -; d_call: -; j_call: TRBJ2-7
cdr3_aa: CASSGGQGADTQYF; cdr3_nt: TGTGCCAGCAGTGGAGGACAGGGGGCAGATACGCAGTATTTT; v_call: TRBV6-4; clone_size: -; d_call: TRBD1; j_call: TRBJ2-3
cdr3_aa: CAWSGGRRPYGYTF; cdr3_nt: TGTGCCTGGAGTGGTGGCAGGCGCCCCTATGGCTACACCTTC; v_call: TRBV30; clone_size: -; d_call: -; j_call: TRBJ1-2
cdr3_aa: CASSRTDRGADEQYF; cdr3_nt: TGCGCCAGCAGCAGAACCGACAGGGGCGCGGACGAGCAGTACTTC; v_call: TRBV5-1; clone_size: -; d_call: TRBD1; j_call: TRBJ2-7
cdr3_aa: CSVTGSGANVLTF; cdr3_nt: TGCAGCGTGACAGGTTCGGGGGCCAACGTCCTGACTTTC; v_call: TRBV29-1; clone_size: -; d_call: -; j_call: TRBJ2-6
cdr3_aa: CASSRERTEAFF; cdr3_nt: TGCGCCAGCAGTCGCGAACGGACTGAAGCTTTCTTT; v_call: TRBV10-1; clone_size: few; d_call: -; j_call: TRBJ1-1
cdr3_aa: CASSASGGRTDTQYF; cdr3_nt: TGTGCCAGCAGCGCTAGCGGGGGCCGCACAGATACGCAGTATTTT; v_call: TRBV6-1; clone_size: -; d_call: TRBD2; j_call: TRBJ2-3
cdr3_aa: CASSLRYTGTENSPLHF; cdr3_nt: TGTGCCAGCAGCTTGCGTTACACCGGGACAGAGAATTCACCCCTCCACTTT; v_call: TRBV27; clone_size: -; d_call: TRBD1; j_call: TRBJ1-6
cdr3_aa: CASSSRGTEAFF; cdr3_nt: TGTGCCAGCAGCTCCAGAGGCACTGAAGCTTTCTTT; v_call: TRBV5-5; clone_size: few; d_call: -; j_call: TRBJ1-1
cdr3_aa: CASSLSGTGELFF; cdr3_nt: TGTGCCAGCAGTTTATCAGGGACCGGGGAGCTGTTTTTT; v_call: TRBV28; clone_size: few; d_call: -; j_call: TRBJ2-2
cdr3_aa: CASSLTGGNQPQHF; cdr3_nt: TGTGCCAGCAGTCTTACAGGGGGAAATCAGCCCCAGCATTTT; v_call: TRBV6-4; clone_size: -; d_call: TRBD1; j_call: TRBJ1-5
cdr3_aa: CASSQDGTGLNTEAFF; cdr3_nt: TGTGCCAGCAGCCAAGATGGTACGGGATTGAACACTGAAGCTTTCTTT; v_call: TRBV14; clone_size: once; d_call: -; j_call: TRBJ1-1
cdr3_aa: CSVDQGNTIYF; cdr3_nt: TGCAGCGTTGACCAGGGAAACACCATATATTTT; v_call: TRBV29-1; clone_size: -; d_call: -; j_call: TRBJ1-3
cdr3_aa: CASSIDSSGNLNEQFF; cdr3_nt: TGTGCCAGTAGTATAGATTCTAGCGGGAACTTGAATGAGCAGTTCTTC; v_call: TRBV19; clone_size: -; d_call: TRBD2; j_call: TRBJ2-1
cdr3_aa: CASREGASNTEAFF; cdr3_nt: TGCGCCAGCAGGGAGGGGGCATCGAACACTGAAGCTTTCTTT; v_call: TRBV5-1; clone_size: -; d_call: TRBD1; j_call: TRBJ1-1
cdr3_aa: CASMGLAGSGEFNEQFF; cdr3_nt: TGTGCCAGCATGGGGCTAGCGGGATCTGGGGAATTTAATGAGCAGTTCTTC; v_call: TRBV27; clone_size: -; d_call: TRBD2; j_call: TRBJ2-1
cdr3_aa: CATRRASGGAWETQYF; cdr3_nt: TGTGCCACTCGTCGAGCTAGCGGGGGGGCATGGGAGACCCAGTACTTC; v_call: TRBV2; clone_size: -; d_call: TRBD2; j_call: TRBJ2-5
cdr3_aa: CASSIVERGGVEQFF; cdr3_nt: TGTGCCAGTAGTATAGTAGAGCGGGGGGGCGTTGAGCAGTTCTTC; v_call: TRBV19; clone_size: -; d_call: TRBD2; j_call: TRBJ2-1
cdr3_aa: CASSGQSSGNTIYF; cdr3_nt: TGTGCCAGCAGTGGACAGTCGTCTGGAAACACCATATATTTT; v_call: TRBV6-1; clone_size: -; d_call: -; j_call: TRBJ1-3
cdr3_aa: CASSHNPDRLVTYNEQFF; cdr3_nt: TGTGCCAGCAGCCATAACCCGGACAGGCTGGTCACCTACAATGAGCAGTTCTTC; v_call: TRBV27; clone_size: -; d_call: TRBD1; j_call: TRBJ2-1
cdr3_aa: CSATGGDYGYTF; cdr3_nt: TGCAGCGCCACAGGGGGGGACTATGGCTACACCTTC; v_call: TRBV29-1; clone_size: once; d_call: TRBD1; j_call: TRBJ1-2
cdr3_aa: CASSQDSGVRTDTQYF; cdr3_nt: TGTGCCAGCAGCCAGGATAGCGGAGTCCGTACAGATACGCAGTATTTT; v_call: TRBV7-8; clone_size: once; d_call: -; j_call: TRBJ2-3
cdr3_aa: CASSPIQGNTEAFF; cdr3_nt: TGTGCCAGCAGTCCTATACAGGGGAACACTGAAGCTTTCTTT; v_call: TRBV2; clone_size: -; d_call: -; j_call: TRBJ1-1
cdr3_aa: CASSFGQGVRGELFF; cdr3_nt: TGTGCCAGCAGCTTCGGACAGGGAGTGAGGGGGGAGCTGTTTTTT; v_call: TRBV7-9; clone_size: once; d_call: TRBD1; j_call: TRBJ2-2
cdr3_aa: CASSQVTGSYEQYF; cdr3_nt: TGCGCCAGCAGCCAAGTGACAGGATCCTACGAGCAGTACTTC; v_call: TRBV4-1; clone_size: -; d_call: -; j_call: TRBJ2-7
cdr3_aa: CSAGWVNEQFF; cdr3_nt: TGCAGTGCCGGGTGGGTCAATGAGCAGTTCTTC; v_call: TRBV20-1; clone_size: -; d_call: -; j_call: TRBJ2-1
cdr3_aa: CASSKSSGTDTQYF; cdr3_nt: TGCGCCAGCAGTAAGTCGTCAGGCACAGATACGCAGTATTTT; v_call: TRBV10-1; clone_size: few; d_call: -; j_call: TRBJ2-3
cdr3_aa: CASSNSGTGETQYF; cdr3_nt: TGCGCCAGCAGCAACTCCGGGACAGGGGAGACCCAGTACTTC; v_call: TRBV5-1; clone_size: -; d_call: TRBD1; j_call: TRBJ2-5
cdr3_aa: CASSGGLNFNEQFF; cdr3_nt: TGTGCCAGCAGTGGAGGACTTAACTTCAATGAGCAGTTCTTC; v_call: TRBV28; clone_size: -; d_call: -; j_call: TRBJ2-1
cdr3_aa: CASSRLAGGNSYNEQFF; cdr3_nt: TGTGCCAGCAGCAGACTAGCGGGGGGGAACTCCTACAATGAGCAGTTCTTC; v_call: TRBV7-8; clone_size: -; d_call: TRBD2; j_call: TRBJ2-1
cdr3_aa: CASSLDPEGTNYGYTF; cdr3_nt: TGTGCCAGCAGTTTAGACCCAGAGGGAACTAACTATGGCTACACCTTC; v_call: TRBV28; clone_size: -; d_call: -; j_call: TRBJ1-2